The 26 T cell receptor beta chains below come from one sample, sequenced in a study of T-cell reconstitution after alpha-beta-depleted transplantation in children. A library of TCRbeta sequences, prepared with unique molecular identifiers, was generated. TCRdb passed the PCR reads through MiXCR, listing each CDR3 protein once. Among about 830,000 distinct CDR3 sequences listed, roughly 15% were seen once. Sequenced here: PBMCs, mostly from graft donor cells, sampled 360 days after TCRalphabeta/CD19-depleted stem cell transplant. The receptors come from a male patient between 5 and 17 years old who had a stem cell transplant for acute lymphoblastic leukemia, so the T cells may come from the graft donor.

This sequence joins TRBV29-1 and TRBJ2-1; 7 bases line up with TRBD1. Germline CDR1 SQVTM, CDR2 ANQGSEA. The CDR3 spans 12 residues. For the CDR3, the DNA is TGCCGTGGGACAGTCGGCTTAAATGAGCAGTTCTTC. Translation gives CRGTVGLNEQFF.

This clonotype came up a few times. The CDR3 sequence is CASSLENVEVGVDTQYF. The DNA for the CDR3 is TGCGCCAGCAGCTTGGAGAACGTAGAGGTTGGGGTAGATACGCAGTATTTT. This chain links TRBV5-1 with TRBJ2-3; D unresolved. This CDR3 has 17 residues. Germline V gene data show CDR1 as SGHRS and CDR2 as YFSETQ. V shed 0 bases and J shed 5 bases, with 19 bases lying between them.

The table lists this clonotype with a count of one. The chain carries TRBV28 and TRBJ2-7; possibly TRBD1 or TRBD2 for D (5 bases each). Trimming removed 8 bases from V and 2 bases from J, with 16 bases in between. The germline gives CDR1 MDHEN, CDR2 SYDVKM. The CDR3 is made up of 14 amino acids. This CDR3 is CASVHRDPTYEQYF. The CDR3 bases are TGTGCCAGCGTCCACCGGGACCCTACCTACGAGCAGTACTTC.

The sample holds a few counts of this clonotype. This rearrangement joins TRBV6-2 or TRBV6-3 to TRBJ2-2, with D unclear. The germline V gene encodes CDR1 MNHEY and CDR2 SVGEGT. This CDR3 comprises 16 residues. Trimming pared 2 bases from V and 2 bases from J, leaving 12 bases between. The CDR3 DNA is TGTGCCAGCAGTTACGGGCACAGCCTTAACACCGGGGAGCTGTTTTTT. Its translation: CASSYGHSLNTGELFF.

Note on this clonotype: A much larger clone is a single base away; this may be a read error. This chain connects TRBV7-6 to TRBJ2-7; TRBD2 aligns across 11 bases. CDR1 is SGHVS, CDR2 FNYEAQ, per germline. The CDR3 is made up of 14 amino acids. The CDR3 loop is CVSSLAGGFYEQYF. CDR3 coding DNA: TGTGTCAGCAGCTTAGCGGGAGGGTTCTACGAGCAGTACTTC.

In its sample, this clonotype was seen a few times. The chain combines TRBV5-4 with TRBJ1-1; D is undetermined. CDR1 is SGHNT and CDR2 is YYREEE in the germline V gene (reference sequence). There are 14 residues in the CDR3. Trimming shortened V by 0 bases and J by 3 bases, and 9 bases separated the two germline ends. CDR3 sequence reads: CASSLEGWDTEAFF. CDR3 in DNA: TGTGCCAGCAGCTTGGAGGGATGGGACACTGAAGCTTTCTTT.

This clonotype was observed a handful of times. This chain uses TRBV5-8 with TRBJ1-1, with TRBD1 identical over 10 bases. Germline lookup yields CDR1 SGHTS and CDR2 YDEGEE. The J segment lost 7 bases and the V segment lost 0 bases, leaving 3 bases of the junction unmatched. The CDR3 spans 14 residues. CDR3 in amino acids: CASSLGQGAVEAFF. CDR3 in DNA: TGTGCCAGCAGCTTGGGACAGGGGGCTGTTGAAGCTTTCTTT.

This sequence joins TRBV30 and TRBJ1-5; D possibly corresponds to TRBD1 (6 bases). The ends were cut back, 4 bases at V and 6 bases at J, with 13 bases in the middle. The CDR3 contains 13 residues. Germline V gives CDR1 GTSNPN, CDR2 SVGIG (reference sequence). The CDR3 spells CAWKLQGGQPQHF. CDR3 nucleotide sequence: TGTGCCTGGAAATTACAGGGAGGTCAGCCCCAGCATTTT. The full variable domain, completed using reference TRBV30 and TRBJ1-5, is SQTIHQWPATLVQPVGSPLSLECTVEGTSNPNLYWYRQAAGRGLQLLFYSVGIGQISSEVPQNLSASRPQDRQFILSSKKLLLSDSGFYLCAWKLQGGQPQHFGDGTRLSIL.

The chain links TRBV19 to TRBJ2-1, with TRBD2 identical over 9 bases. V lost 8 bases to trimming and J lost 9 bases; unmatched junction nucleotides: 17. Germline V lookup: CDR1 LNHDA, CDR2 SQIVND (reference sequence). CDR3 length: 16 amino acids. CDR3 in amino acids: CASQSYLAGDGGEQFF. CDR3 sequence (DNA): TGTGCCAGTCAATCCTATTTAGCGGGGGATGGGGGTGAGCAGTTCTTC. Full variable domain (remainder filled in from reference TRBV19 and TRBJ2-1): DGGITQSPKYLFRKEGQNVTLSCEQNLNHDAMYWYRQDPGQGLRLIYYSQIVNDFQKGDIAEGYSVSREKKESFPLTVTSAQKNPTAFYLCASQSYLAGDGGEQFFGPGTRLTVL.

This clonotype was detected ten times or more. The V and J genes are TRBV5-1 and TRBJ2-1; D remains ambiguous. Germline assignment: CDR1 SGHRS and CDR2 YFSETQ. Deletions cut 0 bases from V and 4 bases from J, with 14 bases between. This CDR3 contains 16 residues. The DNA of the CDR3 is TGCGCCAGCAGCTTGGTTTTTGGAGTCAAATACAATGAGCAGTTCTTC. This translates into CASSLVFGVKYNEQFF. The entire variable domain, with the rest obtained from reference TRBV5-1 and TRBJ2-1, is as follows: KAGVTQTPRYLIKTRGQQVTLSCSPISGHRSVSWYQQTPGQGLQFLFEYFSETQRNKGNFPGRFSGRQFSNSRSEMNVSTLELGDSALYLCASSLVFGVKYNEQFFGPGTRLTVL.

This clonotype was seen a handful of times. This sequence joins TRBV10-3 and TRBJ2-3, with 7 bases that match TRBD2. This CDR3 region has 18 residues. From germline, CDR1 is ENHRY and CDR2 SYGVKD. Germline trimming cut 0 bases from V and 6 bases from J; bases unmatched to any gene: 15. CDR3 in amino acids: CAISESPAMAAGWDTQYF. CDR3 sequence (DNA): TGTGCCATCAGTGAGTCGCCCGCTATGGCAGCGGGGTGGGATACGCAGTATTTT.

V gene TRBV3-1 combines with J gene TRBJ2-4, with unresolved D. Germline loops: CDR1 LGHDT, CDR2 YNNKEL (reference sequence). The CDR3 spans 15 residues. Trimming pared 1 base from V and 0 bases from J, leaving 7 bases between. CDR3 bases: TGTGCCAGCAGCCAAGTACCGCTAGCCAAAAACATTCAGTACTTC. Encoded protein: CASSQVPLAKNIQYF.

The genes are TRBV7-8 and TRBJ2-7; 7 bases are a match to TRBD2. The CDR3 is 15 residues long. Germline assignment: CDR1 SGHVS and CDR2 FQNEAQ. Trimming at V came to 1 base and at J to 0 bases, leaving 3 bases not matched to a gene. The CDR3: CASSLGLATSYEQYF. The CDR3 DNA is TGTGCCAGCAGCTTAGGACTAGCTACCTCCTACGAGCAGTACTTC.

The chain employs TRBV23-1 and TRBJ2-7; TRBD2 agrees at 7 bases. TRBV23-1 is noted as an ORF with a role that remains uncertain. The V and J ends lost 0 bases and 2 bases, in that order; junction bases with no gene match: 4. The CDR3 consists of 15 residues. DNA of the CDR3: TGCGCCAGCAGTCAATCCGGAGCGGGACCCTACGAGCAGTACTTC. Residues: CASSQSGAGPYEQYF.

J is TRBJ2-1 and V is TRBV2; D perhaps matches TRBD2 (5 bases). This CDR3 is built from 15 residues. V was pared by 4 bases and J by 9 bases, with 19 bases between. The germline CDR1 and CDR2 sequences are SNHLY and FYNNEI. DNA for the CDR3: TGTGCCAGCAGTGGGGGAGTGGGGTTCCGTGGTGAGCAGTTCTTC. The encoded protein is CASSGGVGFRGEQFF.

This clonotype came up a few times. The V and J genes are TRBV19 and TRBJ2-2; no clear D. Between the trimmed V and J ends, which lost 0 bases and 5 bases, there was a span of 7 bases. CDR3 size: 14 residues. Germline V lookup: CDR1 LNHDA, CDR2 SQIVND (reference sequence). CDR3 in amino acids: CASSIERLTGELFF. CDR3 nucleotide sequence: TGTGCCAGTAGTATAGAAAGACTGACCGGGGAGCTGTTTTTT.

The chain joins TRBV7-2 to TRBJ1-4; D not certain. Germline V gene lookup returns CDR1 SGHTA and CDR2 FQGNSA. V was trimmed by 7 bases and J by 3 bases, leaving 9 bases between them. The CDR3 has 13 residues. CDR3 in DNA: TGTGCCAGCAAGGGCGCAGCTAATGAAAAACTGTTTTTT. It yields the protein CASKGAANEKLFF.

CDR3 in amino acids: CASGAGGPTDTQYF. For the CDR3, the DNA is TGTGCCAGCGGGGCGGGGGGGCCCACAGATACGCAGTATTTT. The rearrangement uses TRBV12-3 or TRBV12-4 and TRBJ2-3; TRBD2 agrees at 9 bases. The junction had 5 bases not matched to a gene; V was cut back by 8 bases and J by 2 bases. This CDR3 comprises 14 residues.

The CDR3 region is CASSFGGGQQYF. In nucleotides, the CDR3 is TGTGCCAGCAGTTTCGGAGGAGGCCAGCAGTACTTC. The V and J genes are TRBV27 and TRBJ2-7; D might be TRBD2 (5 bases). The CDR3 is 12 amino acids. The V end was cut by 3 bases, the J end by 8 bases, with 11 bases between. Per germline, CDR1 MNHEY and CDR2 SMNVEV (reference sequence).

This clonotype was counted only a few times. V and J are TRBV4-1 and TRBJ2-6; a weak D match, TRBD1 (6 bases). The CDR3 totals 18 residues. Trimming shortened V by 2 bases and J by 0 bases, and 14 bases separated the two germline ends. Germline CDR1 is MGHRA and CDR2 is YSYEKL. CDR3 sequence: CASSQPRNRVSGANVLTF. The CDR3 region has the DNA TGCGCCAGCAGCCAACCAAGAAACAGGGTCTCTGGGGCCAACGTCCTGACTTTC.

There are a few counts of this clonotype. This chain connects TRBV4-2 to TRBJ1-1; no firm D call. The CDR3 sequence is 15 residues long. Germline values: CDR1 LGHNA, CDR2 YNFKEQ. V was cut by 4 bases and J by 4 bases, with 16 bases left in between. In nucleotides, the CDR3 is TGTGCCAGCAGCCCAAGTGGTATGTCTTCCACTGAAGCTTTCTTT. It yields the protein CASSPSGMSSTEAFF.

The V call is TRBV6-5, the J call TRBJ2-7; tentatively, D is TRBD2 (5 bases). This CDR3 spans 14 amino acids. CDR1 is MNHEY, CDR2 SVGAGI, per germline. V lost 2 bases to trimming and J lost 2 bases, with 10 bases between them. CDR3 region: CASSYGGPPYEQYF. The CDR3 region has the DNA TGTGCCAGCAGTTACGGCGGGCCTCCCTACGAGCAGTACTTC.

The CDR3 DNA follows: TGTGCCAGCTCACCACGAACAGGGACTAATTCACCCCTCCACTTT. The encoded protein is CASSPRTGTNSPLHF. V usage is TRBV18 and J usage is TRBJ1-6; weak D call: TRBD1 (6 bases). Looked up from germline, CDR1 is KGHSH and CDR2 is LQKENI. Trimming removed 1 base at V and 6 bases at J, with 10 bases between. The CDR3 runs to 15 residues. Variable domain in full (rest from reference TRBV18 and TRBJ1-6): NAGVMQNPRHLVRRRGQEARLRCSPMKGHSHVYWYRQLPEEGLKFMVYLQKENIIDESGMPKERFSAEFPKEGPSILRIQQVVRGDSAAYFCASSPRTGTNSPLHFGNGTRLTVT.

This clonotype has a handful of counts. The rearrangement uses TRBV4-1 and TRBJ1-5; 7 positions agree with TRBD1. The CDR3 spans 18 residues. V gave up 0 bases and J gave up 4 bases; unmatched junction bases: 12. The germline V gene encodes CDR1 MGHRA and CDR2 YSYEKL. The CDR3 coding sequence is TGCGCCAGCAGCCAAGATCGGGACAGCCCCGTATATAATCAGCCCCAGCATTTT. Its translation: CASSQDRDSPVYNQPQHF.

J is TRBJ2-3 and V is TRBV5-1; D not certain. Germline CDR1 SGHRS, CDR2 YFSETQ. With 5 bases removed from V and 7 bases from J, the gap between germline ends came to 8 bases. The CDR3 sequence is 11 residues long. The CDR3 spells CASSSMNTQYF. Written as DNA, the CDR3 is TGCGCCAGCAGTTCAATGAATACGCAGTATTTT. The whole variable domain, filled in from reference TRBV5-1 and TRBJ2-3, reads KAGVTQTPRYLIKTRGQQVTLSCSPISGHRSVSWYQQTPGQGLQFLFEYFSETQRNKGNFPGRFSGRQFSNSRSEMNVSTLELGDSALYLCASSSMNTQYFGPGTRLTVL.

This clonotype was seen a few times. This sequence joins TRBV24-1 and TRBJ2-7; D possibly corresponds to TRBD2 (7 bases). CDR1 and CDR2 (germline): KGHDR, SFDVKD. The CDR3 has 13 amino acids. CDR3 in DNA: TGTGTCGTGAGGGGGGGGAGTCGAGAGGAGCAGTACTTC. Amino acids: CVVRGGSREEQYF.